Listed here are 15 T cell receptor beta chains from one sample, sequenced in a study of T cell repertoires in cytomegalovirus infection. One entry per CDR3 protein, called by TCRdb with MiXCR from the reads. This repertoire shows roughly 250,000 distinct CDR3 sequences, under 25% found once; its top ten account for 15% to 20%. What was sequenced was CD8+ T cells from PBMCs. The receptor source for this set is a human donor in good health (CMV status not recorded). Some clones in this sample may be carry-over from other donors' samples.

The V call is TRBV5-4, the J call TRBJ2-7; D unresolved. The V and J ends lost 0 bases and 1 base respectively, with 8 bases between them. The V gene's germline CDR1 is SGHNT and CDR2 YYREEE (reference sequence). The CDR3 is 14 residues long. The CDR3 is CASSLAPPSYEQYF. The CDR3 region has the DNA TGTGCCAGCAGCTTGGCCCCTCCATCCTACGAGCAGTACTTC.

This chain uses TRBV12-3 or TRBV12-4 with TRBJ2-7, with TRBD1 matching 8 bases. J gave up 6 bases and V 7 bases, and 11 bases lay outside the gene matches. The length of the CDR3 is 14 residues. CDR3: CASNPLGQGGEQYF. CDR3 nucleotides: TGTGCCAGCAACCCACTCGGACAGGGTGGCGAGCAGTACTTC.

This clonotype came up a few times. The rearrangement uses TRBV2 and TRBJ2-5, with a possible D match to TRBD2 (5 bases). Germline loops: CDR1 SNHLY, CDR2 FYNNEI. The CDR3 runs to 15 residues. Trimming cost V 4 bases and J 2 bases, with 14 bases left between them. In nucleotides, the CDR3 is TGTGCCAGCAGTGGCCAGATTGGAGGACAAGAGACCCAGTACTTC. Translation gives CASSGQIGGQETQYF.

The sample holds a few counts of this clonotype. The genes are TRBV7-8 and TRBJ2-7; D may be TRBD1 (5 bases). The germline CDR1 and CDR2 sequences are SGHVS and FQNEAQ. This CDR3 has 14 residues. V dropped 5 bases and J dropped 4 bases, with 15 bases sitting between them. The CDR3 region is CASSVSGNFYEQYF. The CDR3 DNA is TGTGCCAGCAGCGTATCAGGGAACTTTTACGAGCAGTACTTC.

Points on this clonotype: A much larger clone lies a single base off, so this may be a read error. The chain is built from TRBV7-2 and TRBJ1-2; unclear D gene. The CDR3 runs 13 residues. The germline V gene has CDR1 SGHTA and CDR2 FQGNSA. Deletions cut 2 bases from V and 0 bases from J, with 4 bases between. Here the CDR3 DNA reads TGTGCCAGCAGCTTATGTGCTAACTATGGCTACACCTTC. It yields the protein CASSLCANYGYTF.

The gene calls are TRBV5-5 and TRBJ1-5; 7 nucleotides agree with TRBD1. Germline CDR1 SGHKS, CDR2 YYEKEE (reference sequence). The ends lost 4 bases at V and 6 bases at J; junction bases unmatched: 10. This CDR3 spans 15 amino acids. The CDR3 DNA is TGTGCCAGCAGCCAAGAAAGGGGGCTGGTTCAGCCCCAGCATTTT. It codes for CASSQERGLVQPQHF.

This sequence joins TRBV2 and TRBJ2-7, with 7 bases aligning to TRBD1. With V trimmed by 3 bases and J by 2 bases, 7 bases remained unmatched. Germline V gene sequence: CDR1 SNHLY, CDR2 FYNNEI. The CDR3 has 15 amino acids. The CDR3 DNA sequence: TGTGCCAGCAGTGAGAGTAGGGGACAGCCCTACGAGCAGTACTTC. This sequence encodes CASSESRGQPYEQYF. The full variable domain, its missing parts supplied by reference TRBV2 and TRBJ2-7, is EPEVTQTPSHQVTQMGQEVILRCVPISNHLYFYWYRQILGQKVEFLVSFYNNEISEKSEIFDDQFSVERPDGSNFTLKIRSTKLEDSAMYFCASSESRGQPYEQYFGPGTRLTVT.

Comment on this clonotype: This may come from a read error, since a much larger clone is one base off. In this CDR3 the conserved last residue, phenylalanine or tryptophan, is missing, so a read error is likely. The V call is TRBV5-6, the J call TRBJ1-1; D is ambiguous. CDR3 length: 14 amino acids. V was shortened by 4 bases and J by 1 base, with 11 bases between the two germline ends. From germline, CDR1 is SGHDT and CDR2 YYEEEE. CDR3 loop: CASSGFDQNTEAFS. The CDR3 DNA reads TGTGCCAGCAGCGGGTTCGATCAGAACACTGAAGCTTTCTCT.

This clonotype was seen repeatedly, ten times or more. The chain has TRBV20-1 and TRBJ2-5; 10 bases map to TRBD2. Losses at the gene ends were 5 bases for V and 7 bases for J; bases not matched to a gene: 7. Germline V gene sequence: CDR1 DFQATT, CDR2 SNEGSKA (reference sequence). The CDR3 contains 13 residues. CDR3 region: CSAYLAGAGTQYF. The DNA for the CDR3 is TGCAGTGCTTATCTAGCGGGGGCGGGGACCCAGTACTTC.

This clonotype has ten or more counts. V gene TRBV12-3 or TRBV12-4 combines with J gene TRBJ1-5; the match to TRBD1 covers 8 bases. The CDR3 is 16 residues long. The J segment lost 3 bases and the V segment lost 4 bases, leaving 8 bases of the junction unmatched. The CDR3 DNA follows: TGTGCCAGCAGTTCCACGCAGGGGGCCTTCAATCAGCCCCAGCATTTT. It yields the protein CASSSTQGAFNQPQHF.

The rearrangement uses TRBV20-1 and TRBJ1-1; TRBD1 agrees at 7 bases. The CDR3 has 14 amino acids. Per the germline V gene, CDR1 is DFQATT and CDR2 is SNEGSKA (reference sequence). The V segment lost 4 bases and the J segment 7 bases; nucleotides outside the gene matches: 12. The CDR3 DNA reads TGCAGTGCTAACGAGCTCAGGGGGAGACTTGAAGCTTTCTTT. Protein sequence: CSANELRGRLEAFF.

The table lists this clonotype with many counts. This sequence joins TRBV7-2 and TRBJ2-7, with 7 bases aligning to TRBD2. Trimming cost V 0 bases and J 3 bases; bases outside gene matches: 2. The V gene's germline CDR1 is SGHTA and CDR2 FQGNSA. This CDR3 has 14 amino acids. The CDR3, as DNA: TGTGCCAGCAGCTTAGCGGCGGGGGACTACGAGCAGTACTTC. Its protein product is CASSLAAGDYEQYF.

The genes are TRBV11-3 and TRBJ2-1, with TRBD2 matching over 8 bases. From germline, CDR1 is SGHNT and CDR2 YENEEA. Trimming cost V 1 base and J 8 bases; bases outside gene matches: 7. This CDR3 is built from 15 residues. The CDR3 DNA sequence: TGTGCCAGCAGCTTAGGAGCGGAGCGGGGGCATGAGCAGTTCTTC. Protein: CASSLGAERGHEQFF.

The V and J genes are TRBV6-2 or TRBV6-3 and TRBJ2-2, with D possibly matching TRBD1 (5 bases). This CDR3 comprises 14 residues. Trimming left V 4 bases short and J 5 bases short, with 11 bases between. The germline V gene has CDR1 MNHEY and CDR2 SVGEGT. CDR3 in DNA: TGTGCCAGCAGTTCTTTCCAGGGAACCGGGGAGCTGTTTTTT. Translating it yields CASSSFQGTGELFF.

This clonotype was detected a few times. The chain combines TRBV7-9 with TRBJ2-7; D is undetermined. Trimming removed 5 bases from V and 4 bases from J, with 9 bases in between. CDR3 length: 12 amino acids. Germline-derived CDR1 and CDR2 are SEHNR and FQNEAQ (reference sequence). The CDR3 region is CASSALVYEQYF. CDR3 coding DNA: TGTGCCAGCAGCGCTCTAGTTTACGAGCAGTACTTC.